Sequencing of this T cell receptor (beta chain) was carried out in a study of shared clonotypes between healthy human individuals. Study information: The plates for each donor numbered three CD4 naive, three CD4 memory, two CD8 naive and one CD8 memory.

Points on this clone: Other DNA sequences in this specimen translate into the identical CDR3.

Terminally differentiated effector memory CD45RA+ cells were excluded by CCR7 positive selection of CD45RO-negative cells. 200 ng DNA, approximately 31,000 T cell genomes, went into each sorted-subset replicate PCR. The data were produced by immunoSEQ multiplex PCR, yet TCRdb's version contains in-frame clones alone and is incomplete. The data show some 2.1 million clones, over 85% seen once. V lost 0 bases and J lost 0, with 9 bases in between. Germline CDR1 and CDR2: SGHRS and YFSETQ. This CDR3 is 15 amino acids long. The J gene is TRBJ1-1, the V gene TRBV5-1; perhaps TRBD1 as D (5 bases). Sequencing was performed on naive CD8+ T cells from PBMCs. The TCR sequence derives from a man between 18 and 35 years old in good health. Some clones in this sample may be carry-over from other donors' samples. The CDR3 spells CASSLVEGMNTEAFF. DNA for the CDR3: TGCGCCAGCAGCTTGGTGGAGGGGATGAACACTGAAGCTTTCTTT.